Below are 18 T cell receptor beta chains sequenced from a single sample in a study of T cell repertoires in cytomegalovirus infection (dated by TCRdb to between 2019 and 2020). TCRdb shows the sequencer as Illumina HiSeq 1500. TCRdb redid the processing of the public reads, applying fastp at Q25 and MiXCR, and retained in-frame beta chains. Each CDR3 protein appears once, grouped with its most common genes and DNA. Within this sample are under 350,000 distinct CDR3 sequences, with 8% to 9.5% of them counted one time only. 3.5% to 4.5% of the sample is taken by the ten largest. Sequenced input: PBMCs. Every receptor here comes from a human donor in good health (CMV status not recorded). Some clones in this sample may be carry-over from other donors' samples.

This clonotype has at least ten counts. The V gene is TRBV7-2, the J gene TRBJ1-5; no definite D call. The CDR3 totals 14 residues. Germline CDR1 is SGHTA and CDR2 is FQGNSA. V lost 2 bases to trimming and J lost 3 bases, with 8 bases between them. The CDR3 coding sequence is TGTGCCAGCAGCTTAAATGGGGTCAATCAGCCCCAGCATTTT. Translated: CASSLNGVNQPQHF.

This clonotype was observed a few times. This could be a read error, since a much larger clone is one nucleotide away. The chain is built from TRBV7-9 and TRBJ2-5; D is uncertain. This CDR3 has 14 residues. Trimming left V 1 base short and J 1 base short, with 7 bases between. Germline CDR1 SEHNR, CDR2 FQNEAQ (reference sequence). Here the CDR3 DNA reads TGTGCCAGCAGCTTAGTGGCGGCCCAAGAGACCCAGTACTTC. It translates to CASSLVAAQETQYF.

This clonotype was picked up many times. CDR3 region: CASSEPGLAVTGELFF. The DNA of the CDR3 is TGTGCCAGCAGCGAACCTGGACTAGCGGTCACCGGGGAGCTGTTTTTT. The chain employs TRBV7-2 and TRBJ2-2; 10 bases line up with TRBD2. In germline, CDR1 is SGHTA, CDR2 FQGNSA. This CDR3 has 16 residues. With 5 bases clipped from V and 4 bases from J, the junction kept 7 bases outside the gene matches. The full variable domain, in which reference TRBV7-2 and TRBJ2-2 provide the parts outside the CDR3, is GAGVSQSPSNKVTEKGKDVELRCDPISGHTALYWYRQSLGQGLEFLIYFQGNSAPDKSGLPSDRFSAERTGGSVSTLTIQRTQQEDSAVYLCASSEPGLAVTGELFFGEGSRLTVL.

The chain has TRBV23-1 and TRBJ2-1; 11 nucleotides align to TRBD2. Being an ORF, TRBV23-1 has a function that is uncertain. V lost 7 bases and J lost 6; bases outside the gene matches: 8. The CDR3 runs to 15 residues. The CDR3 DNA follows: TGCGCCAGCATACCGGGACTAGCGGACGTCAATGAGCAGTTCTTC. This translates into CASIPGLADVNEQFF.

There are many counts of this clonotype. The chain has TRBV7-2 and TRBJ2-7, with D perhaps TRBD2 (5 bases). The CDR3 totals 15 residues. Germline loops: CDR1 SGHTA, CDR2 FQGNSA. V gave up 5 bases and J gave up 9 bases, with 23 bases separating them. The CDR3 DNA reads TGTGCCAGCAGCCCTTATGGAGGTTCCCCCCCCGGGCAGTACTTC. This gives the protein CASSPYGGSPPGQYF.

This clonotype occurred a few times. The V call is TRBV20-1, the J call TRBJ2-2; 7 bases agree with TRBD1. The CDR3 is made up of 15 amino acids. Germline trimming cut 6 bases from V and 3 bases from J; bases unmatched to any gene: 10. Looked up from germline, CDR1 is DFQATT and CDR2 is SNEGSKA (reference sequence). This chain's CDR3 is CSAGQGVLDTGELFF. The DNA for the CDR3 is TGCAGTGCGGGCCAGGGGGTTTTGGACACCGGGGAGCTGTTTTTT.

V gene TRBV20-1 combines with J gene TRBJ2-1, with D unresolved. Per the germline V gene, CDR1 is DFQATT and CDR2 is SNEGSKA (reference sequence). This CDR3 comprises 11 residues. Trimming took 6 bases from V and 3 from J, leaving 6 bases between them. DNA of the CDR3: TGCAGTGCCACCGACTACAATGAGCAGTTCTTC. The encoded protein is CSATDYNEQFF.

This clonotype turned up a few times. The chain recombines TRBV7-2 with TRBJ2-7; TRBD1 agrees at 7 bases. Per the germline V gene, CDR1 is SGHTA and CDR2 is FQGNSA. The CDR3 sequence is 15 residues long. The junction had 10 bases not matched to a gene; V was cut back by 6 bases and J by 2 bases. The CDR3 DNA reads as TGTGCCAGCAGTAGTACGGGGACAGTCACCTACGAGCAGTACTTC. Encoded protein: CASSSTGTVTYEQYF.

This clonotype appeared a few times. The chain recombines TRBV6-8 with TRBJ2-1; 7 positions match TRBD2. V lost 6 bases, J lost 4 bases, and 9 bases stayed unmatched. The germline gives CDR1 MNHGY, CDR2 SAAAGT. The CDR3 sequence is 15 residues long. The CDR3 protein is CASRPHERDYNEQFF. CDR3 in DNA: TGTGCCAGCAGGCCCCACGAGCGGGATTACAATGAGCAGTTCTTC.

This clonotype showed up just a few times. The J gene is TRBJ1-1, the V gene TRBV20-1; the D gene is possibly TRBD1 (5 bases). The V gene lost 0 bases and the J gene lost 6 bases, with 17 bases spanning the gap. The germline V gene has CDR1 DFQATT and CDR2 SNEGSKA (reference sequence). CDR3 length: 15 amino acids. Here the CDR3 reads CSARDQKGRRPEAFF. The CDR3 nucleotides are TGCAGTGCTAGAGATCAAAAGGGGAGGAGGCCTGAAGCTTTCTTT.

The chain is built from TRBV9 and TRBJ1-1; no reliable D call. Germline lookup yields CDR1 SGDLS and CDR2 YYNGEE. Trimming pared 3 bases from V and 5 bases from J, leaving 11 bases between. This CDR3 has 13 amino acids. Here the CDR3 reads CASSGVERTEAFF. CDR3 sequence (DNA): TGTGCCAGCAGCGGGGTCGAGAGGACTGAAGCTTTCTTT.

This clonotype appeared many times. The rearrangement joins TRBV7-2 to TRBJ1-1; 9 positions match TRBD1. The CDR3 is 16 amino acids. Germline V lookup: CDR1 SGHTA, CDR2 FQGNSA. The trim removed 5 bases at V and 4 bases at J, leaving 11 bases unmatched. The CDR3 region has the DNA TGTGCCAGCAGCCCCGGACAGGGGAGGCGTCGCACTGAAGCTTTCTTT. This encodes CASSPGQGRRRTEAFF.

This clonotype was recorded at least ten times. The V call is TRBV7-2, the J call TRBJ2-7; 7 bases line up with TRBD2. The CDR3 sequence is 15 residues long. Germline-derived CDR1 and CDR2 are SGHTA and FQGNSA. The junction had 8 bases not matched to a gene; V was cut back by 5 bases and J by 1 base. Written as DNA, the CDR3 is TGTGCCAGCAGCCTTACTAGCGTGCCTTCCTACGAGCAGTACTTC. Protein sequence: CASSLTSVPSYEQYF.

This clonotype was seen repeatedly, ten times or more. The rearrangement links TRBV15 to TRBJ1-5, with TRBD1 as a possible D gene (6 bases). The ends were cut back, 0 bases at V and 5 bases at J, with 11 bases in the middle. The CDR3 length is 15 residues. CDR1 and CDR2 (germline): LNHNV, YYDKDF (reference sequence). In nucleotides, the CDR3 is TGTGCCACCAGCAGAGATAAAAGGGGGGATCAGCCCCAGCATTTT. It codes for CATSRDKRGDQPQHF.

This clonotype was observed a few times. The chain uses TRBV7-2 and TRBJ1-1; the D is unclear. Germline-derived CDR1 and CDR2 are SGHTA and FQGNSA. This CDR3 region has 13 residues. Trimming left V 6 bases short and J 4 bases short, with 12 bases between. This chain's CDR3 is CASSRPAGTEAFF. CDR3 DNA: TGTGCCAGCAGTCGTCCGGCGGGCACTGAAGCTTTCTTT.

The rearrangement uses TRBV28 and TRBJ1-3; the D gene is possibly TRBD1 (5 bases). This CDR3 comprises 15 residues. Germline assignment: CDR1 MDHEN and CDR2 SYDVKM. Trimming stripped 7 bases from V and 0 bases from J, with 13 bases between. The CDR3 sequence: CASTWDGASGNTIYF. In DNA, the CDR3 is TGTGCCAGCACCTGGGACGGAGCCTCTGGAAACACCATATATTTT.

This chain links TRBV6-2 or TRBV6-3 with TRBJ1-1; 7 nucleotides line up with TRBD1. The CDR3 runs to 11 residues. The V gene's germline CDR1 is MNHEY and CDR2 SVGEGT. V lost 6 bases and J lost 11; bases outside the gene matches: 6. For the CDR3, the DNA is TGTGCCAGCAGAGACAGGGCCCCGGCTTTCTTT. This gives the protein CASRDRAPAFF.

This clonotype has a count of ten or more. Written as DNA, the CDR3 is TGTGCCAGCAGCTTAGGGAGTACGAGCAATCAGCCCCAGCATTTT. It specifies CASSLGSTSNQPQHF. The chain links TRBV7-2 to TRBJ1-5; D gene uncertain. CDR3 size: 15 residues. Germline-derived CDR1 and CDR2 are SGHTA and FQGNSA. V lost 1 base, J lost 1 base, and 8 bases lay in between.